The 8 T cell receptor beta chains in this list originate from one sample, sequenced in a study of CD8+ T cells in alopecia areata. Extracted RNA was reverse transcribed, and the resulting cDNA served as sequencing template. Assay: immunoSEQ multiplex PCR; the TCRdb copy retains only in-frame clones and omits some. Here the sample spans approximately 180,000 clones, less than 80% being singletons. This sample comprised CD8+ T cells sorted from blood, obtained at week 0. The receptors come from a human donor with alopecia areata.

The rearrangement uses TRBV2 and TRBJ2-5, with 11 positions matching TRBD2. Germline V gene sequence: CDR1 SNHLY, CDR2 FYNNEI. The CDR3 is made up of 16 amino acids. V trimming: 6 bases; J trimming: 2 bases; junction bases outside the gene matches: 8. In DNA form, the CDR3 reads TGTGCCAGCAGGGACTCGGGACTAGCGGAGCAAGAGACCCAGTACTTC. Protein: CASRDSGLAEQETQYF.

J is TRBJ2-1 and V is TRBV18; possible D gene TRBD1, 6 bases. This CDR3 spans 12 amino acids. Trimming pared 5 bases from V and 6 bases from J, leaving 8 bases between. Germline V gene sequence: CDR1 KGHSH, CDR2 LQKENI. The CDR3 spells CASSIGGNEQFF. In DNA form, the CDR3 reads TGTGCCAGCTCAATAGGGGGCAATGAGCAGTTCTTC. The variable domain in full, with the rest retrieved from reference TRBV18 and TRBJ2-1, is NAGVMQNPRHLVRRRGQEARLRCSPMKGHSHVYWYRQLPEEGLKFMVYLQKENIIDESGMPKERFSAEFPKEGPSILRIQQVVRGDSAAYFCASSIGGNEQFFGPGTRLTVL.

This sequence joins TRBV7-9 and TRBJ2-5; D gene unclear. V gave up 1 base and J gave up 2 bases, with 11 bases separating them. The length of the CDR3 is 15 residues. Germline V gives CDR1 SEHNR, CDR2 FQNEAQ (reference sequence). CDR3 sequence reads: CASSLGKGNQETQYF. As DNA, the CDR3 is TGTGCCAGCAGCTTAGGCAAGGGTAATCAAGAGACCCAGTACTTC.

About this clone itself: Other DNA sequences in the sample encode the same CDR3. The CDR3 loop reads CAWSRDTEAFF. CDR3 nucleotide sequence: TGTGCCTGGAGCCGGGACACTGAAGCTTTCTTT. J is TRBJ1-1 and V is TRBV30; D call uncertain. The CDR3 is 11 amino acids. The germline gives CDR1 GTSNPN, CDR2 SVGIG (reference sequence). Deletions cut 3 bases from V and 3 bases from J, with 5 bases between. The variable domain in full, completed from reference TRBV30 and TRBJ1-1, reads SQTIHQWPATLVQPVGSPLSLECTVEGTSNPNLYWYRQAAGRGLQLLFYSVGIGQISSEVPQNLSASRPQDRQFILSSKKLLLSDSGFYLCAWSRDTEAFFGQGTRLTVV.

This clone was seen a handful of times. V gene TRBV29-1 combines with J gene TRBJ2-5, with TRBD1 as a possible D gene (5 bases). The J call may be mistaken, given a closer DNA end match to TRBJ2-7. There are 16 residues in the CDR3. CDR1 is SQVTM and CDR2 is ANQGSEA in the germline V gene. For the CDR3, the DNA is TGCAGCGTTGAAGTCCCGACAGACCGTAGCTCCTACGAGCAGTACTTC. This gives the protein CSVEVPTDRSSYEQYF.

The V gene is TRBV29-1, the J gene TRBJ2-3; no clear D gene. This CDR3 has 12 amino acids. V lost 5 bases to trimming and J lost 2 bases, with 8 bases between them. CDR1 and CDR2 from the germline V gene are SQVTM and ANQGSEA. This CDR3 reads CSVPGITDTQYF. The CDR3 DNA follows: TGCAGCGTTCCGGGCATCACAGATACGCAGTATTTT.

This clone was counted once. CDR3 protein: CAWSEAGWGEAFF. For the CDR3, the DNA is TGTGCCTGGAGTGAGGCAGGCTGGGGTGAAGCTTTCTTT. The chain couples TRBV30 to TRBJ1-1; D call uncertain. CDR1 and CDR2 (germline): GTSNPN, SVGIG (reference sequence). V was pared by 1 base and J by 7 bases, with 13 bases between. This CDR3 region has 13 residues.

The chain links TRBV6-5 to TRBJ2-5; D is ambiguous. This CDR3 is built from 10 residues. CDR1 MNHEY and CDR2 SVGAGI come from the germline V gene. Here the CDR3 reads CATAAETQYF. In DNA, the CDR3 is TGTGCTACCGCCGCGGAGACCCAGTACTTC.